A selection of T cell receptor beta chains follows, all from one sample in a study of cytomegalovirus exposure and HLA in healthy donors. The data were produced by immunoSEQ multiplex PCR, yet TCRdb's version contains in-frame clones alone and is incomplete. This sample carries around 150,000 clones, approximately 80% of them seen once, and the ten largest clones take about 11%. Sequencing was carried out using PBMCs. The origin of the receptors is a man over 45 in good health and CMV-seropositive. Each CDR3 is given with its conserved first and last residue. A D gene is named only where the DNA matches it firmly. Clone size, where shown, is once, few, many, or a class for clones that have expanded.

j_call d_call cdr3_length clone_size v_call cdr3_nt cdr3_aa
TRBJ1-6 NA 13 NA TRBV27 TGTGCCAGCAGTCCACTCCATAATTCACCCCTCCACTTT CASSPLHNSPLHF
TRBJ2-7 TRBD2 14 NA TRBV6-5 TGTGCCAGCATCGGACTAGCAGGGGTGGGCGAGCAGTACTTC CASIGLAGVGEQYF
TRBJ2-1 NA 16 NA TRBV28 TGTGCCAGCAGTTTTGAGGGGGGGCACCCCTACAATGAGCAGTTCTTC CASSFEGGHPYNEQFF
TRBJ2-7 TRBD1 14 once TRBV5-1 TGCGCCAGCAGCTACACCGGGACAGGGGTCGAGCAGTACTTC CASSYTGTGVEQYF
TRBJ2-7 NA 13 NA TRBV4-3 TGCGCCAGCAGCCAAGACCCTGCGGACGAGCAGTACTTC CASSQDPADEQYF
TRBJ2-1 TRBD2 15 NA TRBV6-5 TGTGCCAGCAGTTACGGACTAGCGGCCAGGTATGAGCAGTTCTTC CASSYGLAARYEQFF
TRBJ1-3 TRBD1 15 NA TRBV28 TGTGCCAGCAGTTTGACAGGGATCTCTGGAAACACCATATATTTT CASSLTGISGNTIYF
TRBJ2-7 NA 13 NA TRBV18 TGTGCCAGCTCAGTTGACAGCCCCTACGAGCAGTACTTC CASSVDSPYEQYF
TRBJ2-2 NA 16 NA TRBV9 TGTGCCAGCAGCGTCCATGGGGCGGAGAACACCGGGGAGCTGTTTTTT CASSVHGAENTGELFF
TRBJ2-7 TRBD1 14 NA TRBV6-5 TGTGCCAGCAGTGAAGTGGGACAGGGCTACGAGCAGTACTTC CASSEVGQGYEQYF
TRBJ1-2 NA 15 NA TRBV28 TGTGCCAGCAGTTCCCACCTTGATGGGGGCGGGGGCTACACCTTC CASSSHLDGGGGYTF
TRBJ2-7 TRBD2 13 few TRBV7-8 TGTGCCAGCACCTCGGGGGGATCCTACGAGCAGTACTTC CASTSGGSYEQYF
TRBJ1-1 TRBD1 14 once TRBV7-6 TGTGCCAGCAGCTGGGGACAGGGAGGAGTTGAAGCTTTCTTT CASSWGQGGVEAFF
TRBJ1-2 NA 14 NA TRBV15 TGTGCCACCAGCAGAGACAGGGGCTTGAGTGGCTACACCTTC CATSRDRGLSGYTF
TRBJ2-1 TRBD2 14 NA TRBV7-9 TGTGCCAGCAGCTTAGTAGCGGGAGACGCTGAGCAGTTCTTC CASSLVAGDAEQFF
TRBJ2-5 NA 13 NA TRBV14 TGTGCCAGCAGTCCAGGGAGGCTAGAGACCCAGTACTTC CASSPGRLETQYF
TRBJ2-5 NA 13 NA TRBV5-1 TGCGCCAGCAGCAGTTACAGGTCAGAGACCCAGTACTTC CASSSYRSETQYF
TRBJ1-1 TRBD1 13 NA TRBV6-1 TGTGCCACCAAACAGGGGGTATACACTGAAGCTTTCTTT CATKQGVYTEAFF
TRBJ1-4 TRBD1 16 once TRBV7-9 TGTGCCAGCAGCCGGACAGGGGGAGGGGTGGATGAAAAACTGTTTTTT CASSRTGGGVDEKLFF
TRBJ2-7 TRBD2 15 NA TRBV6-5 TGTGCCAGCAGTTACGGTAGCGGGGGGGCCGGCGAGCAGTACTTC CASSYGSGGAGEQYF
TRBJ1-5 NA 16 NA TRBV6-6 TGTGCCAGCAGTTACGGCCCAGACAGAAGCAATCAGCCCCAGCATTTT CASSYGPDRSNQPQHF
TRBJ1-4 NA 16 once TRBV4-3 TGCGCCAGCAGCCCCACCTTTGGAGGGTCGGGGGAAAAACTGTTTTTT CASSPTFGGSGEKLFF
TRBJ1-4 NA 16 once TRBV15 TGTGCCACCAGCACCGAGACCAGGGGAACTAATGAAAAACTGTTTTTT CATSTETRGTNEKLFF
TRBJ1-2 NA 13 NA TRBV6-5 TGTGCCAGCAGCTACAGCGTGAACTATGGCTACACCTTC CASSYSVNYGYTF
TRBJ2-7 NA 15 NA TRBV10-3 TGTGCCATCAGTGAGTCTGGGGGCACCCCCTACGAGCAGTACTTC CAISESGGTPYEQYF
TRBJ2-5 TRBD2 16 NA TRBV7-2 TGTGCCAGCAGCTTAGCCCGCGGGGGGTTCCAAGAGACCCAGTACTTC CASSLARGGFQETQYF
TRBJ1-2 TRBD1 15 once TRBV6-6 TGTGCCAGCAGTTACGGACAGGGAACTAACTATGGCTACACCTTC CASSYGQGTNYGYTF
TRBJ1-1 TRBD1 16 NA TRBV19 TGTGCCAGTAGTGTCGGACAGGGGGAAAGGAACACTGAAGCTTTCTTT CASSVGQGERNTEAFF
TRBJ2-1 TRBD2 16 NA TRBV6-5 TGTGCCAGCAGTTACCCTACTAGCGGGAGAAACAATGAGCAGTTCTTC CASSYPTSGRNNEQFF
TRBJ1-5 NA 16 NA TRBV4-1 TGCGCCAGCAGCCAAGAGACAGGAGTGATCAATCAGCCCCAGCATTTT CASSQETGVINQPQHF
TRBJ2-2 NA 14 NA TRBV21-1 TGTGCCAGCAGCAAAGTAGGGGGCTCTGGGGAGCTGTTTTTT CASSKVGGSGELFF
TRBJ2-3 NA 15 once TRBV7-9 TGTGCCAGCAGCCCGGGTGACCAATTCACAGATACGCAGTATTTT CASSPGDQFTDTQYF
TRBJ1-1 NA 14 NA TRBV28 TGTGCCAGTTCCGGGGGGGCCGAGAACACTGAAGCTTTCTTT CASSGGAENTEAFF
TRBJ1-1 TRBD1 15 few TRBV7-2 TGTGCCAGCAGACACGACCGGGACAGGGGGTTTGAAGCTTTCTTT CASRHDRDRGFEAFF
TRBJ2-7 NA 14 NA TRBV15 TGTGCCACCAGCAGAGGTGGCATTTCCTACGAGCAGTACTTC CATSRGGISYEQYF
TRBJ1-1 TRBD1 13 NA TRBV29-1 TGCAGCGTTGCCCGACAGGGGGCGTATACAGCTTTCTTT CSVARQGAYTAFF
TRBJ1-2 NA 15 NA TRBV9 TGTGCCAGCAGCGTAGGGGGGAGGGGGGGCTATGGCTACACCTTC CASSVGGRGGYGYTF
TRBJ2-1 TRBD1 15 NA TRBV5-1 TGCGCCAGCAGCCCCAGGACAGGACCCTACAATGAGCAGTTCTTC CASSPRTGPYNEQFF
TRBJ2-7 TRBD1 15 NA TRBV6-5 TGTGCCAGCAGCCGACAAGGACAGGGCAGTCACGAGCAGTACTTC CASSRQGQGSHEQYF
TRBJ1-1 TRBD1 17 NA TRBV10-3 TGTGCCATCAGTGAGCCCACCCGGACAGGGCTGAACACTGAAGCTTTCTTT CAISEPTRTGLNTEAFF
TRBJ1-1 TRBD1 15 NA TRBV28 TGTGCCAGCAGTCCTGGGGACAGAATGAACACTGAAGCTTTCTTT CASSPGDRMNTEAFF
TRBJ2-1 NA 14 NA TRBV5-1 TGCGCCAGCAGCTTGGCCGGGATGGGCAATGAGCAGTTCTTC CASSLAGMGNEQFF
TRBJ1-1 TRBD1 13 NA TRBV7-2 TGTGCCAGCAGCCTCGACAGGGGAATTGAAGCTTTCTTT CASSLDRGIEAFF
TRBJ2-5 TRBD2 16 NA TRBV13 TGTGCCAGCAGCTTAGTGGGCGGGAGGGATCAAGAGACCCAGTACTTC CASSLVGGRDQETQYF
TRBJ2-1 NA 15 NA TRBV2 TGTGCCAGCAGTGAGAGCGGAAGCTCCTACAATGAGCAGTTCTTC CASSESGSSYNEQFF
TRBJ1-1 TRBD1 16 NA TRBV11-2 TGTGCCAGCAGCCCTCGGACAGGCCTAGAGGACACTGAAGCTTTCTTT CASSPRTGLEDTEAFF
TRBJ2-7 NA 13 NA TRBV6-5 TGTGCCAGCAGTTACTTCCAGGGGTACGAGCAGTACTTC CASSYFQGYEQYF
TRBJ2-5 NA 13 NA TRBV7-6 TGTGCCAGCAGCTTCTCGGTCCAAGAGACCCAGTACTTC CASSFSVQETQYF
TRBJ1-6 NA 13 NA TRBV5-1 TGCGCCAGCAGCTTGACCCTAAATTCACCCCTCCACTTT CASSLTLNSPLHF
TRBJ2-1 TRBD2 14 NA TRBV7-2 TGTGCCAGCAGCTTAACAGCGGGAAACAATGAGCAGTTCTTC CASSLTAGNNEQFF
TRBJ2-7 TRBD2 15 NA TRBV7-3 TGTGCCAGCAGCTTAAACGGGGGGGCGATCTACGAGCAGTACTTC CASSLNGGAIYEQYF
TRBJ2-7 TRBD2 16 NA TRBV18 TGTGCCAGCTCTCAGAGGACTAGCGGGAACGGGGACGAGCAGTACTTC CASSQRTSGNGDEQYF
TRBJ2-5 TRBD2 20 once TRBV27 TGTGCCAGCAGTTTATCGCCTAGCGGGAGTGCCGGGCTTAGTTTGGAGACCCAGTACTTC CASSLSPSGSAGLSLETQYF
TRBJ2-7 TRBD1 16 once TRBV7-8 TGTGCCAGCAGTTACCCTTCGGGACAGGCGGGCTACGAGCAGTACTTC CASSYPSGQAGYEQYF
TRBJ1-2 TRBD1 14 few TRBV5-6 TGTGCCAGCAGGACGACAGGGTTTCTCTATGGCTACACCTTC CASRTTGFLYGYTF
TRBJ2-1 TRBD2 15 NA TRBV7-3 TGTGCCAGCAGCTTAGGGACTAGCCCGAACAATGAGCAGTTCTTC CASSLGTSPNNEQFF
TRBJ2-3 NA 12 NA TRBV6-1 TGTGCCAGCTTAACGGGAAAGGATACGCAGTATTTT CASLTGKDTQYF
TRBJ2-1 NA 16 NA TRBV30 TGTGCCTGGAGTGGAGAGGGGGGGTGGTCCTACAATGAGCAGTTCTTC CAWSGEGGWSYNEQFF
TRBJ1-1 TRBD1 13 NA TRBV19 TGTGCCAGTAATCAGGGGGTAGGCACTGAAGCTTTCTTT CASNQGVGTEAFF